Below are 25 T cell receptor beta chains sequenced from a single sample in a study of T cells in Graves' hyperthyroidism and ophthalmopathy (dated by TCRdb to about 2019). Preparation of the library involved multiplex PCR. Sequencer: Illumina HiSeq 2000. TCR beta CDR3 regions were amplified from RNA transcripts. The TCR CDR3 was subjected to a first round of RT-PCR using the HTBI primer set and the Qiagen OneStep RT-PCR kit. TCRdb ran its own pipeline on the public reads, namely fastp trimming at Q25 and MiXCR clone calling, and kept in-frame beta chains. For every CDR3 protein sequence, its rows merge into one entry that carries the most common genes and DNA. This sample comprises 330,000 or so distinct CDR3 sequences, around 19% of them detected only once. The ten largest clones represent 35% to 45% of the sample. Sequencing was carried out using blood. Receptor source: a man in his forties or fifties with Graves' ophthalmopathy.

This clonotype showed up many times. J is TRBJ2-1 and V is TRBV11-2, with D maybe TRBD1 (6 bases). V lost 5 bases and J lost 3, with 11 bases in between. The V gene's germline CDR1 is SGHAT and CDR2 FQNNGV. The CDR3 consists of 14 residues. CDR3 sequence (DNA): TGTGCCAGCAGCCCAATGGACAGCTACAATGAGCAGTTCTTC. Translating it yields CASSPMDSYNEQFF.

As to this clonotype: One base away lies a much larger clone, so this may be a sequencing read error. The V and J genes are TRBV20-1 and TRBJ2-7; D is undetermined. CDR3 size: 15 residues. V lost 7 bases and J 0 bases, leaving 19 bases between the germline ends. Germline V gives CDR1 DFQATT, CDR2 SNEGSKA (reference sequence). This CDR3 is CSVTPVPRTSYEQYF. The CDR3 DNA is TGCAGTGTCACCCCGGTCCCGCGGACCTCCTACGAGCAGTACTTC.

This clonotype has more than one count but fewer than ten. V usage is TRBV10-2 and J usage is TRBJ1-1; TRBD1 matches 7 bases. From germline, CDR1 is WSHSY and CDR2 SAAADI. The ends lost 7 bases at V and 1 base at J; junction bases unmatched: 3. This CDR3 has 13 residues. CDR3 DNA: TGCGCCAGCATAGGGGGCGGGAACACTGAAGCTTTCTTT. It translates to CASIGGGNTEAFF.

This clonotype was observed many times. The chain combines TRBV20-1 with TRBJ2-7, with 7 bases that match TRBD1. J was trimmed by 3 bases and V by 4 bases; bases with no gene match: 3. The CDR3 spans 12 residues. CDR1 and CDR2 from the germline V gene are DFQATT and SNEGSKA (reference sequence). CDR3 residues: CSAIRQGYEQYF. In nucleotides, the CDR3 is TGCAGTGCTATCCGACAGGGCTACGAGCAGTACTTC.

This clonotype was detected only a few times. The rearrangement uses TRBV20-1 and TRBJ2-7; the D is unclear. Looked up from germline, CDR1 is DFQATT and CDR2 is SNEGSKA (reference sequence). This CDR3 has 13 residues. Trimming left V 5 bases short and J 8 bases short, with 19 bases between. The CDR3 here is CSASPHTDFQQYF. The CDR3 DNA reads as TGCAGTGCTTCCCCCCATACGGATTTTCAGCAGTACTTC.

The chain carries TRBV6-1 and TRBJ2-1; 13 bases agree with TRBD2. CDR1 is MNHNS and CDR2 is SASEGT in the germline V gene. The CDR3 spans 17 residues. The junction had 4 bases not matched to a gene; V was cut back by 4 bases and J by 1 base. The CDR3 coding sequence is TGTGCCAGCAGTGCTGGGACTAGCGGGATTTCCTACAATGAGCAGTTCTTC. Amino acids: CASSAGTSGISYNEQFF.

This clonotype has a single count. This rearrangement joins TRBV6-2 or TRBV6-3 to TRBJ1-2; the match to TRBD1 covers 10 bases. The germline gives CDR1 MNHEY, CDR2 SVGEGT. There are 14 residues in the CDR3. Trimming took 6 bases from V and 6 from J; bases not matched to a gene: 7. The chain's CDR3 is CASSSDRGRDGYTF. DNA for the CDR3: TGTGCCAGCAGCTCGGACAGGGGGAGGGATGGCTACACCTTC.

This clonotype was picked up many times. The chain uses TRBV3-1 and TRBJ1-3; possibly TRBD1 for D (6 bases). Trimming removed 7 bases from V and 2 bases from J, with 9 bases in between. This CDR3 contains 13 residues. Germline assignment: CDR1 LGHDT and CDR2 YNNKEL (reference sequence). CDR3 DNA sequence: TGTGCCAGCAAAAACAGGGCTGGAAACACCATATATTTT. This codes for CASKNRAGNTIYF.

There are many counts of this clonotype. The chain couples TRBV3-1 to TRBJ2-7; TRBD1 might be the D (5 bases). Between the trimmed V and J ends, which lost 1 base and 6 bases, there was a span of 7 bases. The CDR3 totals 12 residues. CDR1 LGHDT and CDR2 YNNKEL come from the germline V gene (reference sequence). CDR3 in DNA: TGTGCCAGCAGCCAAGGGGGCCGCGAGCAGTACTTC. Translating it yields CASSQGGREQYF.

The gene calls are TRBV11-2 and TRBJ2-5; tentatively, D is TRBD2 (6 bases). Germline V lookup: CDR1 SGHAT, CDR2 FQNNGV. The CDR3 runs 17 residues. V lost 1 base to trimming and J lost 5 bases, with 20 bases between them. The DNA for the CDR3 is TGTGCCAGCAGCTTAGGGGGGACTTTCTCCCCGGCGGAGACCCAGTACTTC. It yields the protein CASSLGGTFSPAETQYF.

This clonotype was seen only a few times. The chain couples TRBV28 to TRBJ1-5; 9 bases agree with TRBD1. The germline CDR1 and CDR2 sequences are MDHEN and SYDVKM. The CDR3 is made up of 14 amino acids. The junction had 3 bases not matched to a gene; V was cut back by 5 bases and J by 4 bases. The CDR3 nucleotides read TGTGCCAGCAGTCCACAGGGGGCGAATCAGCCCCAGCATTTT. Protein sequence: CASSPQGANQPQHF. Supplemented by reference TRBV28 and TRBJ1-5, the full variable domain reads DVKVTQSSRYLVKRTGEKVFLECVQDMDHENMFWYRQDPGLGLRLIYFSYDVKMKEKGDIPEGYSVSREKKERFSLILESASTNQTSMYLCASSPQGANQPQHFGDGTRLSIL.

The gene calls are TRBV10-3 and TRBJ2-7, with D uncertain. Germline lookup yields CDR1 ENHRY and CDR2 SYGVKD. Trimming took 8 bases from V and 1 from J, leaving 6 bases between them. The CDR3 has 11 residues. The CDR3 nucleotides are TGTGCCATCGCCGGATCCTACGAGCAGTACTTC. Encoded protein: CAIAGSYEQYF.

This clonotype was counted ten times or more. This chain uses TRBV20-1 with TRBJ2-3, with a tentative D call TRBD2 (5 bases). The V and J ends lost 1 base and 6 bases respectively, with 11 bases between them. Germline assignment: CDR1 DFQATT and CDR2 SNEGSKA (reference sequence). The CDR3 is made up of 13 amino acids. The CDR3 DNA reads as TGCAGTGCTAGAGGCGGGCCCAGGGATACGCAGTATTTT. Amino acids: CSARGGPRDTQYF.

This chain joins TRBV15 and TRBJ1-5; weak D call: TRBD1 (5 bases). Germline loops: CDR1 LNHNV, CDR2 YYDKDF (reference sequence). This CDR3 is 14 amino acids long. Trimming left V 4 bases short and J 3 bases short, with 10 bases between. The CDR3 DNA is TGTGCCACCAGCACGGGGGAGCCCAATCAGCCCCAGCATTTT. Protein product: CATSTGEPNQPQHF.

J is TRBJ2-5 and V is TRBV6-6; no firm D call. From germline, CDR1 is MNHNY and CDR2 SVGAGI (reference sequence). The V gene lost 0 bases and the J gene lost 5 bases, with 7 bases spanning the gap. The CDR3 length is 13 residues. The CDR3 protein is CASSYSTGETQYF. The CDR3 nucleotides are TGTGCCAGCAGTTACTCGACCGGGGAGACCCAGTACTTC.

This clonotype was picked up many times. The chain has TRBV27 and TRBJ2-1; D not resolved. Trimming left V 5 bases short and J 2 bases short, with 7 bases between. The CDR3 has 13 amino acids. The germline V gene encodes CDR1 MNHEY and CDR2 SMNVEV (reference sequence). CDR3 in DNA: TGTGCCAGCAGTCCTTCTACCTACAATGAGCAGTTCTTC. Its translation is CASSPSTYNEQFF.

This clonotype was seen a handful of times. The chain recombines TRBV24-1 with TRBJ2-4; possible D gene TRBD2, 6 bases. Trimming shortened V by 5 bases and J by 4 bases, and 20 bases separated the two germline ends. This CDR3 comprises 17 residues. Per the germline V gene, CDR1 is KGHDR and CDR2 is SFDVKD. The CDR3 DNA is TGTGCCACCAGTGTCCCCGACAACACCGGGACTAAAAACATTCAGTACTTC. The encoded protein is CATSVPDNTGTKNIQYF.

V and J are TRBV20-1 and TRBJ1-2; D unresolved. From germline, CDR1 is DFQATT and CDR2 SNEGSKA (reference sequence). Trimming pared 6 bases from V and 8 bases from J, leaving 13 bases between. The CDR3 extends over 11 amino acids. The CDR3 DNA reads TGCAGTGCGGTCCTCCTTACAGGCTACACCTTC. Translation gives CSAVLLTGYTF.

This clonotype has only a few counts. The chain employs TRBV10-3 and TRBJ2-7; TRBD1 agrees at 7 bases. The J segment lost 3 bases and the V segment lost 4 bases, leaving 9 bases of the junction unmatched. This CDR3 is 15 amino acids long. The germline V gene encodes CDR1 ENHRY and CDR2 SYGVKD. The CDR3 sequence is CAISGGDRARYEQYF. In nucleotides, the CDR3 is TGTGCCATCAGTGGTGGGGACAGAGCTCGCTACGAGCAGTACTTC.

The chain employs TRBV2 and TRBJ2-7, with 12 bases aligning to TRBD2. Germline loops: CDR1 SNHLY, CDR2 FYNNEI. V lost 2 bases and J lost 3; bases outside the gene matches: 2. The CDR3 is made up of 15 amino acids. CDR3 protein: CASSELAGGNYEQYF. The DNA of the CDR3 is TGTGCCAGCAGTGAACTAGCGGGAGGGAACTACGAGCAGTACTTC.

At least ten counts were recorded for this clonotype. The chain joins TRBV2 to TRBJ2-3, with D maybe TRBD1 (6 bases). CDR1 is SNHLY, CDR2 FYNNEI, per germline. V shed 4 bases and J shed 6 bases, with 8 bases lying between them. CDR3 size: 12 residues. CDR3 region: CASSADRDTQYF. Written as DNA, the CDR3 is TGTGCCAGCAGTGCAGACAGGGATACGCAGTATTTT. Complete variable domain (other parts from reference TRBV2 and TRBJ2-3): EPEVTQTPSHQVTQMGQEVILRCVPISNHLYFYWYRQILGQKVEFLVSFYNNEISEKSEIFDDQFSVERPDGSNFTLKIRSTKLEDSAMYFCASSADRDTQYFGPGTRLTVL.

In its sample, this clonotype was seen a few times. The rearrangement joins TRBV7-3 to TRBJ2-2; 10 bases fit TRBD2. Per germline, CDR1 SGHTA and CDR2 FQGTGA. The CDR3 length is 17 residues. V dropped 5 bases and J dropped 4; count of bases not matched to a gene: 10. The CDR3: CASSPTLAGVRTGELFF. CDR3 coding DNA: TGTGCCAGCAGCCCCACGCTAGCGGGAGTACGCACCGGGGAGCTGTTTTTT.

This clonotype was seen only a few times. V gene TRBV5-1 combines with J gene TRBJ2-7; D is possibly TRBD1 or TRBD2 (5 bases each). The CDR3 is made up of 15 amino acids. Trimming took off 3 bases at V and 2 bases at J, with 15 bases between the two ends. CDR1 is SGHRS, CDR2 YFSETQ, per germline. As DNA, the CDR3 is TGCGCCAGCAGCTCCAGCAGGGACCGCACCTACGAGCAGTACTTC. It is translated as CASSSSRDRTYEQYF.

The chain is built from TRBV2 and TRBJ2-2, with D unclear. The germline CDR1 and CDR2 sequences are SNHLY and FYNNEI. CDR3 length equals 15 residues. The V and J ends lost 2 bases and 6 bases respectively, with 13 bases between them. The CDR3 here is CASSEPTPLAGELFF. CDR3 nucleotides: TGTGCCAGCAGTGAACCGACCCCTCTCGCCGGGGAGCTGTTTTTT.

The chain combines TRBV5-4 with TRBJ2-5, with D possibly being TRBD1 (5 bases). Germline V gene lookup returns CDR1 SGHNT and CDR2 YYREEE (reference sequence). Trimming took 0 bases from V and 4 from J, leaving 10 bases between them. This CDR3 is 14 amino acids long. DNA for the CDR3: TGTGCCAGCAGCTTGGGACAGACGGGAGAGACCCAGTACTTC. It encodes CASSLGQTGETQYF. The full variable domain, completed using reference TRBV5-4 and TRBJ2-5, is ETGVTQSPTHLIKTRGQQVTLRCSSQSGHNTVSWYQQALGQGPQFIFQYYREEENGRGNFPPRFSGLQFPNYSSELNVNALELDDSALYLCASSLGQTGETQYFGPGTRLLVL.